This T cell receptor (beta chain) was captured in a study of cytotoxic CD8 clonotypes in ibrutinib-treated CLL. Clones were sequenced by immunoSEQ multiplex PCR, and TCRdb holds only the in-frame ones, with some missing. Among about 200,000 clones, roughly 72% were seen once, and the ten largest hold around 15%. Trimming took 2 bases from V and 3 from J, leaving 8 bases between them. Germline values: CDR1 SGHAT, CDR2 FQNNGV. The CDR3 consists of 13 residues. The J gene is TRBJ2-7, the V gene TRBV11-2; D is tentatively TRBD1 or TRBD2 (5 bases each). Material: PBMCs, obtained after 24 months of ibrutinib treatment. The receptor comes from a human donor with chronic lymphocytic leukemia. The CDR3 loop reads CASSLSGRYEQYF. The CDR3 bases are TGTGCCAGCAGCTTATCGGGACGCTACGAGCAGTACTTC.